Sequencing of this TCR beta chain was carried out in a study of blood T cell repertoires in COVID-19. Using immunoSEQ multiplex PCR, the repertoire was profiled, and TCRdb retains in-frame clones only, with some absent. The sample lists 95,000 to 110,000 clones; around 90% were seen once. Unmatched junction bases numbered 7, after V lost 0 bases and J lost 5 bases. CDR3 length: 17 amino acids. Germline V gene sequence: CDR1 LGHDT, CDR2 YNNKEL (reference sequence). Sequenced: peripheral blood. This rearrangement joins TRBV3-1 (or the pseudogene TRBV3-2) to TRBJ2-5, with 12 bases lining up with TRBD2. The clonotype originates from a man between 35 and 55 years old with active or convalescent COVID-19. Written as DNA, the CDR3 is TGTGCCAGCAGCCAAGAGCCTAGCGGGAGGGTTCGGGAGACCCAGTACTTC. Its translation is CASSQEPSGRVRETQYF.